These T cell receptor beta chains were read from a single sample in a study of cytomegalovirus exposure and HLA in healthy donors. Clones were sequenced by immunoSEQ multiplex PCR, and TCRdb holds only the in-frame ones, with some missing. Counted here are 300,000 to 400,000 clones, just over 85% occurring once; the ten biggest clones make up under 0.9%. Sequencing used PBMCs. The receptors were gathered from a woman between 18 and 29 years old in good health and CMV-seronegative. The CDR3 runs from the conserved cysteine through the conserved F or W. The D gene is left open where the match is weak. Part of the rows lack a size; the others show once, few, many or a class for expanded clones.

j_gene	v_gene	d_gene	abundance	CDR3nt	CDR3aa
TRBJ2-1	TRBV30	NA	NA	TGTGCCTGGAGTGTACGCTCAACCGGTTCCTACAATGAGCAGTTCTTC	CAWSVRSTGSYNEQFF
TRBJ1-4	TRBV2	NA	NA	TGTGCCAGCAGAGCCCTCATGAGGGAAAAACTGTTTTTT	CASRALMREKLFF
TRBJ2-7	TRBV27	NA	few	TGTGCTACATCCCAGGGAAGGACCTACGAGCAGTACTTC	CATSQGRTYEQYF
TRBJ2-3	TRBV28	TRBD2	NA	TGTGCCAGCAGTTCCCGGACTAGCGTCGATACGCAGTATTTT	CASSSRTSVDTQYF
TRBJ2-7	TRBV6-1	TRBD1	few	TGTGCCAGCAGGAACAGGGGGGCCTCCTACGAGCAGTACTTC	CASRNRGASYEQYF
TRBJ2-7	TRBV11-2	NA	NA	TGTGCCAGCAGCGTACAGGGTAGCGCCTACGAGCAGTACTTC	CASSVQGSAYEQYF
TRBJ2-7	TRBV6-5	TRBD1	NA	TGTGCCAGCAGTTACCGGACAGGGCCATACGAGCAGTACTTC	CASSYRTGPYEQYF
TRBJ2-5	TRBV11-2	NA	NA	TGTGCCAGCAGCTTAGGTCGCCTAGGAGGAGAGACCCAGTACTTC	CASSLGRLGGETQYF
TRBJ2-7	TRBV27	TRBD1	NA	TGTGCCAGCAGACCCGTGTTGGGACAGGGTAATGGCTATGACTCCTACGAGCAGTACTTC	CASRPVLGQGNGYDSYEQYF
TRBJ2-1	TRBV6-1	TRBD2	NA	TGTGCCAGCAGCGCGCTAGCGGGGGGGTTTGATGAGCAGTTCTTC	CASSALAGGFDEQFF
TRBJ1-2	TRBV9	TRBD1	NA	TGTGCCAGCAGCGACGGGACAGGGAGATACTATGGCTACACCTTC	CASSDGTGRYYGYTF
TRBJ2-1	TRBV27	NA	NA	TGTGCCAGCAGTTTTCCGGGGTATGAGCAGTTCTTC	CASSFPGYEQFF
TRBJ1-2	TRBV6-5	TRBD1	NA	TGTGCCAGCAGTTACGGGACAGGGCGTAACTATGGCTACACCTTC	CASSYGTGRNYGYTF
TRBJ2-1	TRBV27	NA	NA	TGTGCCAGCAGGGTCGGCTACAATGAGCAGTTCTTC	CASRVGYNEQFF
TRBJ2-1	TRBV2	TRBD1	NA	TGTGCCAGAACAGGGGGCAAGTCCTACAATGAGCAGTTCTTC	CARTGGKSYNEQFF